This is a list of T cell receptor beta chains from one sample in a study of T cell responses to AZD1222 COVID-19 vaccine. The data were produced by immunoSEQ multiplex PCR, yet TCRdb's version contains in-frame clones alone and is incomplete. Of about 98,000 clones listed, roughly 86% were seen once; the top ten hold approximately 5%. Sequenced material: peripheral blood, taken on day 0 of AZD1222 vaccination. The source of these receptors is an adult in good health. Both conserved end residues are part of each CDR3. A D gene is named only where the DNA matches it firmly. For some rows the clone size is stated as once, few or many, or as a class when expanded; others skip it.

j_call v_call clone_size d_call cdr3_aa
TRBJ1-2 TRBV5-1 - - CASSIQGANYGYTF
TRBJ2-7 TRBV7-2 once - CASSLARATTYEQYF
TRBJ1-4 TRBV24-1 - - CATSDSRTATNEKLFF
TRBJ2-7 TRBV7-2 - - CASSLVSRDYEQYF
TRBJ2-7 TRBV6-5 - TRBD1 CATRGQGPLYEQYF
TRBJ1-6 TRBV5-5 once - CASSPSGAGSYNSPLHF
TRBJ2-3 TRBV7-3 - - CASSYGTNTDTQYF
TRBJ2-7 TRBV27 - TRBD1 CASSLRQGYEQYF
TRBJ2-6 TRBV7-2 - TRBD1 CASSLQAGGFGANVLTF
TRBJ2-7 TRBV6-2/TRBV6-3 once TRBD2 CASSYDGGRSYEQYF
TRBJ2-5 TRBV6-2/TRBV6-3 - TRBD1 CASSSQGARETQYF
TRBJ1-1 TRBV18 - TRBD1 CASSFRTGPTNTEAFF
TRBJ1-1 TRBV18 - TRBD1 CASSDSPGGVLEAFF
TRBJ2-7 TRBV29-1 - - CSVEDRGAAEQYF
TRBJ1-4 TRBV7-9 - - CASSPSGTNEKLFF
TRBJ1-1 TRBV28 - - CASSLRGTVKAFF
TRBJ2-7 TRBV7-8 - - CASSLSSGRAFDEQYF
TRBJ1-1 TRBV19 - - CASSIWPREKNTEAFF
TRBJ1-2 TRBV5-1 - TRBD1 CASSSRQGDYGYTF
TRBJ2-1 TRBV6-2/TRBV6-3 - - CASSYRRGRSYNEQFF
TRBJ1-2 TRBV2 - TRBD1 CASEQTGGYLGYGYTF
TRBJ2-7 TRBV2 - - CASSSDRLPYEQYF
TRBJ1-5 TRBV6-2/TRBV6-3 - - CASSYLTRGQPQHF
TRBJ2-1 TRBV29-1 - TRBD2 CSVAGRGLYNEQFF
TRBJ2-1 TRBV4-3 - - CASSQDPSNEQFF
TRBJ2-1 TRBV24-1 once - CATSDPTGTSEQFF
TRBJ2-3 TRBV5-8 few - CASSLFSSGTQYF
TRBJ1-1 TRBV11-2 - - CASSYAGGILNTEAFF
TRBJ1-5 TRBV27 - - CASSFGRINQPQHF
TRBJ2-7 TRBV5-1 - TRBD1 CASSLQGREQYF
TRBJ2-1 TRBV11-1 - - CASSLGGSSYNEQFF
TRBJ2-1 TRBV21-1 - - CASSKGTGEEYNEQFF
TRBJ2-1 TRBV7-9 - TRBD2 CASSLGPGGGEQFF
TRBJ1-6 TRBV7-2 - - CASSLDRQNSPLHF
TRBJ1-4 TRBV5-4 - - CAVKRATNEKLFF
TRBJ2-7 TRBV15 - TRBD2 CATSLGLAGAYEQYF
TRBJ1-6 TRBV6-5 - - CATGTFAPGSPLHF
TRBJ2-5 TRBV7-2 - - CASSPRGETQYF
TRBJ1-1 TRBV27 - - CASSLQGPLRTEAFF
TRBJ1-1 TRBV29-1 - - CSVELANTEAFF
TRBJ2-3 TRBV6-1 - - CASSDTSSTDTQYF
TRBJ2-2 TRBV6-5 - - CASRAGTSYTGELFF
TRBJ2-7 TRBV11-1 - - CASSLAGSPSYEQYF
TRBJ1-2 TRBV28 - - CASSSTVGWGYGYTF
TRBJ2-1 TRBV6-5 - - CASSYSSLGEQFF
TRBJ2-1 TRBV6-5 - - CASSYRQGGSTEQFF
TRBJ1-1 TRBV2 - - CASRAYAEAFF
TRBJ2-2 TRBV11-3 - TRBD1 CASSLRQGGTGELFF
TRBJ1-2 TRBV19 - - CASSTPSGAYGYTF
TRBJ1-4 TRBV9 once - CASSVDALFGSEKLFF
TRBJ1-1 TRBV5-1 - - CASWSGRANTEAFF
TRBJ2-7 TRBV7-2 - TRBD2 CASSLAILAGGRPYEQYF
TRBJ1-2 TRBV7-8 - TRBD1 CASSQDRDYGYTF
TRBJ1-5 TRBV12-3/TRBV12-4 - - CASSRSNQPQHF
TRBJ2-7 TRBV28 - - CASNPRPEQYF
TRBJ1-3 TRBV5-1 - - CASSLAGQNSGNTIYF
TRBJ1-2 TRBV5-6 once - CASSEETLYGYTF
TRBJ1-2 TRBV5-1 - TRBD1 CASSQGQGLGYTF